This TCR beta chain was found in a study of shared clonotypes between healthy human individuals. Sorted-subset replicate PCR reactions were performed with approximately 190 ng DNA, corresponding to 30,000 to 35,000 T cell genomes. Sequencing used immunoSEQ multiplex PCR; TCRdb keeps in-frame clones, though not all of them. This sample yields some 2.1 million clones, of which roughly 94% are seen a single time; 1.1% belongs to the top ten. This clone came up once. Antigen specificity is unknown. Findings and limits, study-wide: For sorted subsets, rarefaction showed incomplete sequencing despite large depth. All-four-donor shared clonotypes had higher generation probabilities than non-shared clonotypes did.

Naive CD8 cells lacked CD45RO and underwent positive selection for CCR7, leaving out terminally differentiated effector memory CD45RA+ cells. CDR1 and CDR2 from the germline V gene are LNHDA and SQIVND (reference sequence). Trimming stripped 3 bases from V and 4 bases from J, with 22 bases between. This CDR3 is built from 18 residues. The TCR sequence derives from a man aged 18 to 30 in good health. Material for sequencing was naive CD8+ T cells sorted from blood. The V gene is TRBV19, the J gene TRBJ2-1, with D perhaps assigned TRBD1 or TRBD2 (5 bases each). Here the CDR3 DNA reads TGTGCCAGTAGTATGGTGGGAGCCGAGACAGACCGTTACAATGAGCAGTTCTTC. It yields the protein CASSMVGAETDRYNEQFF.